The next 16 T cell receptor beta chains were all read from a single sample in a study of long-term antiretroviral therapy in people with HIV. Researchers ran immunoSEQ v3.0 at survey level. Generated by immunoSEQ multiplex PCR, the TCRdb table keeps only in-frame clones and is missing some. The data contain 30,000 to 40,000 clones, about 88% of them seen just once; the ten biggest clones take up 3.9%. Specimen: unsorted PBMCs, collected just before starting antiretroviral therapy. Receptor source: a woman between 18 and 29 years old with HIV.

This clone has a handful of counts. The chain employs TRBV14 and TRBJ2-2; D possibly uses TRBD1 or TRBD2 (6 bases each). The CDR3 runs to 15 residues. In germline, CDR1 is SGHDN, CDR2 FVKESK. Trimming removed 6 bases from V and 5 bases from J, with 16 bases in between. Written as DNA, the CDR3 is TGTGCCAGCAGTATCTGGGGGGCGCAGACCGGGGAGCTGTTTTTT. It is translated as CASSIWGAQTGELFF.

V is TRBV9 and J is TRBJ2-1, with D possibly TRBD2 on 7 matching bases. The CDR3 has 19 residues. The V end lost 0 bases, the J end lost 5 bases, and 24 bases lay between the germline ends. Per the germline V gene, CDR1 is SGDLS and CDR2 is YYNGEE. The CDR3 nucleotides are TGTGCCAGCAGCGTAGTCCCCGACACTGGGGGGGGCGTCGACAATGAGCAGTTCTTC. Translation: CASSVVPDTGGGVDNEQFF.

The chain joins TRBV5-8 to TRBJ1-1, with 7 bases fitting TRBD1. The CDR3 covers 12 residues. The V and J ends lost 4 bases and 5 bases, in that order; junction bases with no gene match: 2. CDR1 is SGHTS, CDR2 YDEGEE, per germline. The CDR3 nucleotides read TGTGCCAGCAGCCCAGGGGGGACTGAAGCTTTCTTT. This sequence encodes CASSPGGTEAFF.

This chain links TRBV7-8 with TRBJ2-3, with a possible D match to TRBD2 (5 bases). CDR3 size: 17 residues. The V gene's germline CDR1 is SGHVS and CDR2 FQNEAQ. Between the trimmed V and J ends, which lost 1 base and 1 base, there was a span of 15 bases. The CDR3 here is CASSLGSVGLGTDTQYF. The CDR3 DNA follows: TGTGCCAGCAGCTTAGGATCCGTAGGACTGGGCACAGATACGCAGTATTTT.

The chain has TRBV27 and TRBJ2-7; D gene uncertain. CDR1 is MNHEY and CDR2 is SMNVEV in the germline V gene (reference sequence). Trimming took 8 bases from V and 3 from J, leaving 8 bases between them. The CDR3 covers 11 residues. Here the CDR3 reads CASATSYEQYF. DNA for the CDR3: TGTGCCAGCGCGACGAGCTACGAGCAGTACTTC.

This clone showed up just once. This chain uses TRBV27 with TRBJ1-1, with 10 bases aligning to TRBD1. The CDR3 totals 15 residues. Trimming at V came to 5 bases and at J to 4 bases, leaving 7 bases not matched to a gene. Germline CDR1 MNHEY, CDR2 SMNVEV (reference sequence). The CDR3 DNA sequence: TGTGCCAGCAGTCCCCGGGACAGGGGAGGCACTGAAGCTTTCTTT. Translating it yields CASSPRDRGGTEAFF.

V gene TRBV7-9 combines with J gene TRBJ1-1, with D hard to call. Germline loops: CDR1 SEHNR, CDR2 FQNEAQ (reference sequence). V lost 2 bases to trimming and J lost 0 bases, with 7 bases between them. There are 14 residues in the CDR3. The DNA for the CDR3 is TGTGCCAGCAGCTTAAGGTCTTTGAACACTGAAGCTTTCTTT. Amino acid sequence: CASSLRSLNTEAFF.

This chain uses TRBV5-1 with TRBJ2-1, with 11 bases matching TRBD2. The CDR3 runs 14 residues. Trimming cost V 5 bases and J 6 bases; bases outside gene matches: 4. CDR1 is SGHRS and CDR2 is YFSETQ in the germline V gene. For the CDR3, the DNA is TGCGCCAGCAGTCGGCTAGCGGGAGGCAATGAGCAGTTCTTC. This codes for CASSRLAGGNEQFF.

The rearrangement joins TRBV10-3 to TRBJ2-2; TRBD1 matches at 7 bases. This CDR3 is built from 16 residues. Germline V gene sequence: CDR1 ENHRY, CDR2 SYGVKD. V dropped 3 bases and J dropped 2; count of bases not matched to a gene: 6. CDR3 residues: CAISDLRGGNTGELFF. CDR3 bases: TGTGCCATCAGTGATCTTCGAGGGGGCAACACCGGGGAGCTGTTTTTT.

This chain uses TRBV7-2 with TRBJ1-1, with 9 bases identical to TRBD1. This CDR3 contains 15 residues. Germline CDR1 SGHTA, CDR2 FQGNSA. V shed 5 bases and J 3 bases; nucleotides not matched to a gene: 7. The CDR3 DNA reads as TGTGCCAGCAGCGATTCGGGACAGGGTTACACTGAAGCTTTCTTT. This codes for CASSDSGQGYTEAFF.

This clone was picked up one time. The chain employs TRBV5-5 and TRBJ2-7; 9 nucleotides match TRBD1. The V gene end was trimmed by 4 bases and the J gene end by 4 bases; junction bases not matched to a gene: 6. The CDR3 consists of 14 residues. Germline values: CDR1 SGHKS, CDR2 YYEKEE (reference sequence). CDR3 coding DNA: TGTGCCAGCAGCCCCGGGACAGGGTTTTACGAGCAGTACTTC. This translates into CASSPGTGFYEQYF.

V gene TRBV15 combines with J gene TRBJ2-1, with 14 nucleotides matching TRBD2. From germline, CDR1 is LNHNV and CDR2 YYDKDF (reference sequence). V lost 3 bases to trimming and J lost 7 bases; unmatched junction nucleotides: 14. The CDR3 loop spans 19 amino acids. The DNA of the CDR3 is TGTGCCACCAGCAGGGACAGACTAGCGGGAGGGACGAGCTTGAATGAGCAGTTCTTC. This sequence encodes CATSRDRLAGGTSLNEQFF. Variable domain in full (rest from reference TRBV15 and TRBJ2-1): DAMVIQNPRYQVTQFGKPVTLSCSQTLNHNVMYWYQQKSSQAPKLLFHYYDKDFNNEADTPDNFQSRRPNTSFCFLDIRSPGLGDTAMYLCATSRDRLAGGTSLNEQFFGPGTRLTVL.

The chain uses TRBV5-4 and TRBJ2-7; 11 positions agree with TRBD2. J gave up 5 bases and V 5 bases, and 9 bases lay outside the gene matches. The germline V gene encodes CDR1 SGHNT and CDR2 YYREEE (reference sequence). The CDR3 covers 15 residues. The CDR3 is CASSSLAGGPHEQYF. The CDR3 DNA follows: TGTGCCAGCAGTTCGTTAGCGGGAGGGCCCCACGAGCAGTACTTC.

J is TRBJ1-6 and V is TRBV7-9; 7 positions agree with TRBD1. The CDR3 length is 18 residues. Germline CDR1 SEHNR, CDR2 FQNEAQ (reference sequence). Trimming at V came to 2 bases and at J to 0 bases, leaving 7 bases not matched to a gene. CDR3 nucleotide sequence: TGTGCCAGCAGCTTACCGGACAGGCGGAGCTCCTATAATTCACCCCTCCACTTT. This codes for CASSLPDRRSSYNSPLHF.

The CDR3 sequence is CASSLGTEAFF. Here the CDR3 DNA reads TGTGCCAGCAGTCTTGGGACTGAAGCTTTCTTT. V usage is TRBV7-6 and J usage is TRBJ1-1; the D is unclear. V was clipped by 6 bases and J by 5 bases, with 7 bases between them. The germline gives CDR1 SGHVS, CDR2 FNYEAQ. There are 11 residues in the CDR3.

The chain has TRBV5-5 and TRBJ1-5, with 9 bases matching TRBD1. The germline gives CDR1 SGHKS, CDR2 YYEKEE (reference sequence). This CDR3 comprises 14 residues. Trimming at V came to 4 bases and at J to 4 bases, leaving 3 bases not matched to a gene. The CDR3 loop reads CASSRDRVNQPQHF. In DNA form, the CDR3 reads TGTGCCAGCAGCCGGGACAGGGTAAATCAGCCCCAGCATTTT.